The 21 T cell receptor beta chains below all came from one sample that was sequenced in a study of blood T cell repertoires in COVID-19. The data were produced by immunoSEQ multiplex PCR, yet TCRdb's version contains in-frame clones alone and is incomplete. The sample carries 350,000 to 450,000 clones, about 90% recorded once. What was sequenced was peripheral blood. All receptors derive from a man in his forties or fifties with acute or convalescent COVID-19.

V gene TRBV7-2 combines with J gene TRBJ1-3, with D hard to call. V lost 1 base, J lost 4 bases, and 5 bases lay in between. This CDR3 contains 13 residues. Germline V gives CDR1 SGHTA, CDR2 FQGNSA. The CDR3 coding sequence is TGTGCCAGCAGCTTAGGGCCCGGAAACACCATATATTTT. It encodes CASSLGPGNTIYF. The complete variable domain, with remaining parts taken from reference TRBV7-2 and TRBJ1-3, reads GAGVSQSPSNKVTEKGKDVELRCDPISGHTALYWYRQSLGQGLEFLIYFQGNSAPDKSGLPSDRFSAERTGGSVSTLTIQRTQQEDSAVYLCASSLGPGNTIYFGEGSWLTVV.

The chain carries TRBV6-2 or TRBV6-3 and TRBJ2-7, with a tentative D call TRBD2 (6 bases). Germline lookup yields CDR1 MNHEY and CDR2 SVGEGT. This CDR3 region has 14 residues. Trimming left V 3 bases short and J 4 bases short, with 13 bases between. Here the CDR3 reads CASSYDPTRYEQYF. The CDR3 DNA follows: TGTGCCAGCAGTTATGACCCGACTAGGTACGAGCAGTACTTC.

The J gene is TRBJ2-5, the V gene TRBV19; the match to TRBD2 covers 11 bases. The CDR3 loop spans 15 amino acids. V lost 5 bases and J lost 2; bases outside the gene matches: 4. CDR1 is LNHDA and CDR2 is SQIVND in the germline V gene (reference sequence). The chain's CDR3 is CASSGASGGQETQYF. Written as DNA, the CDR3 is TGTGCCAGTAGTGGGGCTAGCGGGGGGCAAGAGACCCAGTACTTC.

The chain uses TRBV12-3 or TRBV12-4 and TRBJ1-6; possibly TRBD1 for D (5 bases). The CDR3 runs 13 residues. Trimming cost V 7 bases and J 10 bases, with 14 bases left between them. CDR3 residues: CASNAGDGSPLHF. CDR3 coding DNA: TGTGCCAGCAATGCGGGGGATGGCTCACCCCTCCACTTT.

The chain recombines TRBV2 with TRBJ2-7; D uncertain. This CDR3 region has 14 residues. The germline gives CDR1 SNHLY, CDR2 FYNNEI. Trimming took off 5 bases at V and 6 bases at J, with 17 bases between the two ends. The CDR3 sequence is CASSPSLLPFEQYF. DNA for the CDR3: TGTGCCAGCAGTCCCTCTCTACTGCCGTTCGAGCAGTACTTC.

This clone was counted once. This rearrangement joins TRBV27 to TRBJ1-2; TRBD1 is a possible D gene (5 bases). The CDR3 sequence is 13 residues long. The V gene's germline CDR1 is MNHEY and CDR2 SMNVEV (reference sequence). Trimming took 3 bases from V and 4 from J, leaving 9 bases between them. In DNA, the CDR3 is TGTGCCAGCAGTTTTGGGGGGGGCTATGGCTACACCTTC. Its translation is CASSFGGGYGYTF.

The chain is built from TRBV27 and TRBJ2-2, with 9 nucleotides matching TRBD1. The CDR3 runs 15 residues. Per the germline V gene, CDR1 is MNHEY and CDR2 is SMNVEV (reference sequence). The J segment lost 3 bases and the V segment lost 6 bases, leaving 5 bases of the junction unmatched. This CDR3 is CASSGTGFDTGELFF. The CDR3 region has the DNA TGTGCCAGCAGCGGGACAGGGTTTGACACCGGGGAGCTGTTTTTT.

The V call is TRBV7-9, the J call TRBJ2-5, with 8 nucleotides matching TRBD1. This CDR3 region has 15 residues. Per the germline V gene, CDR1 is SEHNR and CDR2 is FQNEAQ (reference sequence). V dropped 5 bases and J dropped 3; count of bases not matched to a gene: 8. The CDR3 DNA follows: TGTGCCAGCAGCCCACTGACAGGGGAGGAAGAGACCCAGTACTTC. Protein product: CASSPLTGEEETQYF.

The chain carries TRBV6-6 and TRBJ2-7; 9 bases are shared with TRBD1. V trimming: 1 base; J trimming: 5 bases; junction bases outside the gene matches: 6. CDR1 and CDR2 (germline): MNHNY, SVGAGI (reference sequence). The CDR3 loop spans 15 amino acids. The CDR3 coding sequence is TGTGCCAGCAGTTACTTTACAGGGGGCATCGACGAGCAGTACTTC. It encodes CASSYFTGGIDEQYF.

The chain recombines TRBV28 with TRBJ2-1; 10 nucleotides match TRBD1. The trim removed 3 bases at V and 11 bases at J, leaving 7 bases unmatched. The CDR3 consists of 14 residues. Per the germline V gene, CDR1 is MDHEN and CDR2 is SYDVKM. The CDR3 nucleotides read TGTGCCAGCAGTTTCGCCGGGACAGGGGAAAAGCAGTTCTTC. Amino acids: CASSFAGTGEKQFF.

The sample holds one count of this clone. This chain joins TRBV13 and TRBJ1-5, with D unclear. The CDR3 consists of 13 residues. Between the trimmed V and J ends, which lost 5 bases and 4 bases, there was a span of 9 bases. Germline CDR1 PRHDT, CDR2 FYEKMQ (reference sequence). CDR3 in amino acids: CASSQGGNQPQHF. The CDR3, as DNA: TGTGCCAGCAGCCAAGGAGGGAATCAGCCCCAGCATTTT. Combining the CDR3 with reference TRBV13 and TRBJ1-5 gives the whole variable domain AAGVIQSPRHLIKEKRETATLKCYPIPRHDTVYWYQQGPGQDPQFLISFYEKMQSDKGSIPDRFSAQQFSDYHSELNMSSLELGDSALYFCASSQGGNQPQHFGDGTRLSIL.

The rearrangement uses TRBV5-1 and TRBJ2-2; TRBD2 agrees at 9 bases. The CDR3 length is 18 residues. V shed 2 bases and J 4 bases; nucleotides not matched to a gene: 12. Germline V gene sequence: CDR1 SGHRS, CDR2 YFSETQ. The CDR3 region has the DNA TGCGCCAGCAGCTTTCCGCCGGGTGCGGGGGGGAGCACCGGGGAGCTGTTTTTT. Translated, it gives CASSFPPGAGGSTGELFF.

V usage is TRBV2 and J usage is TRBJ2-7, with D maybe TRBD1 (6 bases). CDR1 is SNHLY and CDR2 is FYNNEI in the germline V gene. The V end lost 3 bases, the J end lost 3 bases, and 15 bases lay between the germline ends. CDR3 size: 15 residues. The CDR3 loop is CASSEWLAGVYEQYF. In DNA form, the CDR3 reads TGTGCCAGCAGTGAGTGGCTTGCAGGGGTCTACGAGCAGTACTTC.

V usage is TRBV19 and J usage is TRBJ1-5; D is possibly TRBD1 (6 bases). This CDR3 has 15 residues. Germline-derived CDR1 and CDR2 are LNHDA and SQIVND (reference sequence). Deletions cut 3 bases from V and 0 bases from J, with 9 bases between. The CDR3 loop is CASSIGQYSNQPQHF. The CDR3 bases are TGTGCCAGTAGTATCGGACAGTATAGCAATCAGCCCCAGCATTTT.

The chain recombines TRBV2 with TRBJ1-1; 7 bases are shared with TRBD1. V lost 8 bases, J lost 5 bases, and 8 bases stayed unmatched. CDR1 is SNHLY and CDR2 is FYNNEI in the germline V gene. This CDR3 has 13 residues. The CDR3 coding sequence is TGTGCCAGCCCGCCAGGGGGTCAGACTGAAGCTTTCTTT. Its protein is CASPPGGQTEAFF. Looking up the rest from reference TRBV2 and TRBJ1-1 gives the full variable domain: EPEVTQTPSHQVTQMGQEVILRCVPISNHLYFYWYRQILGQKVEFLVSFYNNEISEKSEIFDDQFSVERPDGSNFTLKIRSTKLEDSAMYFCASPPGGQTEAFFGQGTRLTVV.

The chain uses TRBV5-8 and TRBJ2-3; TRBD2 matches at 16 bases. CDR1 is SGHTS, CDR2 YDEGEE, per germline. V dropped 5 bases and J dropped 1; count of bases not matched to a gene: 7. The CDR3 length is 18 residues. CDR3 protein: CASRRTGTSGGGTDTQYF. The CDR3 DNA is TGTGCCAGCAGACGTACCGGGACTAGCGGGGGGGGCACAGATACGCAGTATTTT.

The chain has TRBV7-2 and TRBJ1-2; TRBD1 is a possible D gene (5 bases). CDR3 length equals 16 residues. Per the germline V gene, CDR1 is SGHTA and CDR2 is FQGNSA. The ends were cut back, 2 bases at V and 2 bases at J, with 15 bases in the middle. CDR3 in DNA: TGTGCCAGCAGCTTAATTAGACAGACCAACAACTATGGCTACACCTTC. It codes for CASSLIRQTNNYGYTF.

The V call is TRBV9, the J call TRBJ1-2; weak D call: TRBD1 (5 bases). The length of the CDR3 is 12 residues. Trimming cost V 0 bases and J 14 bases, with 14 bases left between them. In germline, CDR1 is SGDLS, CDR2 YYNGEE. CDR3 DNA sequence: TGTGCCAGCAGCGTAGGAGGAGCAGGGCTTACCTTC. Translation: CASSVGGAGLTF. Looking up the rest from reference TRBV9 and TRBJ1-2 gives the full variable domain: DSGVTQTPKHLITATGQRVTLRCSPRSGDLSVYWYQQSLDQGLQFLIQYYNGEERAKGNILERFSAQQFPDLHSELNLSSLELGDSALYFCASSVGGAGLTFGSGTRLTVV.

The J gene is TRBJ1-2, the V gene TRBV5-5; D remains ambiguous. V lost 4 bases and J lost 9, with 19 bases in between. Germline assignment: CDR1 SGHKS and CDR2 YYEKEE (reference sequence). This CDR3 has 14 amino acids. CDR3 sequence reads: CASSTDEERWSYTF. The CDR3 DNA is TGTGCCAGCAGCACCGACGAGGAGAGGTGGAGCTACACCTTC.

This clone occurred a few times. The chain employs TRBV21-1 and TRBJ2-1; the table's TRBD2 call for D was not verified on the DNA. TRBV21-1 is annotated as a pseudogene. The CDR3 is 18 amino acids. CDR3 nucleotides: TGTGCCAGCAGCAATCGCCTAGCGGGAGGGAAATACCCCAGTGAGCAGTTCTTC. As protein: CASSNRLAGGKYPSEQFF.

This clone occurred a few times. The chain is built from TRBV7-9 and TRBJ2-7; D possibly corresponds to TRBD2 (5 bases). Germline V CDR1 and CDR2: SEHNR, FQNEAQ (reference sequence). The CDR3 runs to 14 residues. The V end was cut by 2 bases, the J end by 7 bases, with 15 bases between. CDR3 in amino acids: CASSLFAGGSEQYF. As DNA, the CDR3 is TGTGCCAGCAGCTTATTTGCTGGAGGAAGTGAGCAGTACTTC.